This TCR beta chain emerged from a study of cytomegalovirus exposure and HLA in healthy donors. PCR primers comprised 60 Vbeta and 13 Jbeta primers. Sequencing was performed with immunoSEQ multiplex PCR; in TCRdb, only in-frame clones are kept and a portion is missing. This table has roughly 190,000 clones, 82% appearing once. The CDR3 covers 15 residues. Trimming stripped 4 bases from V and 1 base from J, with 13 bases between. Germline V gives CDR1 SEHNR, CDR2 FQNEAQ (reference sequence). The sequencing input was PBMCs. The TCR was taken from a woman younger than 30 in good health and CMV-seronegative. V is TRBV7-9 and J is TRBJ1-1; D may be TRBD1 (6 bases). The CDR3 spells CASSSRGGANTEAFF. DNA of the CDR3: TGTGCCAGCAGCTCTAGGGGGGGGGCGAACACTGAAGCTTTCTTT.